The 9 T cell receptor beta chains listed next were all sequenced from one sample in a study of memory CD4+ T cells and cytomegalovirus serostatus (dated by TCRdb to the late 2010s). A FACSAria II was used to sort memory CD4+ T cells, defined as single viable CD3+CD4+CD8-CD45RO+ cells. Receptor libraries were prepared by the immunoSEQ multiplex PCR assay. Sourced from immuneACCESS, this table was stored by TCRdb with only in-frame sequences that have V and J called. A share of the clones is absent; for the studies checked, an unresolved V gene accounts for under half, and the remainder has no known explanation. The sample contains under 85,000 clones, approximately 78% of them found a single time. About 2.5% of the sample comes from the top ten. Sequencing used memory CD4+ T cells from blood. The receptors derive from an adult in good health and CMV-seropositive.

The rearrangement joins TRBV27 to TRBJ2-4; D is undetermined. V was clipped by 5 bases and J by 0 bases, with 5 bases between them. The germline V gene encodes CDR1 MNHEY and CDR2 SMNVEV (reference sequence). This CDR3 has 13 residues. CDR3 loop: CASSDLAKNIQYF. DNA for the CDR3: TGTGCCAGCAGTGACCTAGCCAAAAACATTCAGTACTTC.

The chain joins TRBV7-6 to TRBJ1-3; 12 bases match TRBD1. The CDR3 length is 21 residues. CDR1 and CDR2 (germline): SGHVS, FNYEAQ. Trimming removed 5 bases from V and 4 bases from J; junction bases left unmatched: 21. As DNA, the CDR3 is TGTGCCAGCAGCACTAGATATGGGGGGACAGGGGGCGCCTCCGGAGGAAACACCATATATTTT. It translates to CASSTRYGGTGGASGGNTIYF.

The chain joins TRBV11-3 to TRBJ2-7, with D maybe TRBD2 (5 bases). The V gene lost 5 bases and the J gene lost 3 bases, with 11 bases spanning the gap. The germline gives CDR1 SGHNT, CDR2 YENEEA. The CDR3 runs to 13 residues. CDR3 sequence reads: CASSHARDYEQYV. CDR3 nucleotide sequence: TGTGCCAGCAGCCATGCCCGGGACTACGAGCAGTACGTC.

The chain links TRBV7-2 to TRBJ2-7; 9 bases match TRBD2. The junction had 3 bases not matched to a gene; V was cut back by 1 base and J by 2 bases. The CDR3 length is 15 residues. Germline V lookup: CDR1 SGHTA, CDR2 FQGNSA. For the CDR3, the DNA is TGTGCCAGCAGCTTAGGTAGCGGGAGCCCCTACGAGCAGTACGTC. It codes for CASSLGSGSPYEQYV.

This clone has more than one count but fewer than ten. The gene calls are TRBV2 and TRBJ2-1; 10 nucleotides agree with TRBD2. This CDR3 has 16 amino acids. With V trimmed by 4 bases and J by 6 bases, 9 bases remained unmatched. CDR1 SNHLY and CDR2 FYNNEI come from the germline V gene. The CDR3: CASSGLGASGSNEQFF. CDR3 in DNA: TGTGCCAGCAGTGGGCTTGGGGCTAGCGGGAGCAATGAGCAGTTCTTC.

The chain employs TRBV11-2 and TRBJ1-2, with D possibly TRBD1 on 5 matching bases. Germline V CDR1 and CDR2: SGHAT, FQNNGV. V lost 0 bases, J lost 3 bases, and 8 bases lay in between. The CDR3 runs 14 residues. This chain's CDR3 is CASSLEGRDYGYTF. The CDR3 DNA reads as TGTGCCAGCAGCTTAGAGGGCAGGGACTATGGCTACACCTTC. Using reference TRBV11-2 and TRBJ1-2 for the parts outside the CDR3, the full variable domain is EAGVAQSPRYKIIEKRQSVAFWCNPISGHATLYWYQQILGQGPKLLIQFQNNGVVDDSQLPKDRFSAERLKGVDSTLKIQPAKLEDSAVYLCASSLEGRDYGYTFGSGTRLTVV.

This clone was picked up one time. J is TRBJ1-2 and V is TRBV30, with TRBD1 identical over 7 bases. Trimming cost V 2 bases and J 5 bases; bases outside gene matches: 11. Germline V gene sequence: CDR1 GTSNPN, CDR2 SVGIG (reference sequence). CDR3 length: 15 amino acids. The CDR3 DNA reads as TGTGCCTGGAGTCCACCTAGGACAGGATTATATGGCTACACCTTC. Translating it yields CAWSPPRTGLYGYTF.

In regard to this clone: Sequence at one end of the junction differs from germline and may be a read error. The chain employs TRBV28 and TRBJ1-2, with D unresolved. CDR3 size: 15 residues. Germline assignment: CDR1 MDHEN and CDR2 SYDVKM. In nucleotides, the CDR3 is TGTGCCGGCAGTCTAACGGGCGGTGAGCTTCAAGGCTACACCTTC. Amino acids: CAGSLTGGELQGYTF.

The rearrangement joins TRBV30 to TRBJ1-2; possibly TRBD1 for D (6 bases). The V end lost 2 bases, the J end lost 5 bases, and 12 bases lay between the germline ends. The length of the CDR3 is 13 residues. Germline-derived CDR1 and CDR2 are GTSNPN and SVGIG (reference sequence). The CDR3 DNA reads as TGTGCCTGGAGTAAACAGGGTTGGTATGGCTACACCTTC. It yields the protein CAWSKQGWYGYTF.